Listed below are T cell receptor beta chains from one sample, sequenced in a study of blood T cell repertoires in COVID-19. Profiled with immunoSEQ multiplex PCR; TCRdb holds only in-frame clones, not every one. The data show around 250,000 clones, roughly 84% seen once. Sample: peripheral blood. The receptors here all came from a woman in her thirties or forties who had recovered from COVID-19. Both conserved end residues are part of each CDR3.

v_call cdr3_aa
TRBV3-1/TRBV3-2 CASSQDPPGGAYNEQFF
TRBV15 CATSNRGRAVGELFF
TRBV7-3 CASSLAPSSGQFF
TRBV7-9 CASKTGSGRSTDTQYF
TRBV28 CASSPPLAKQYF
TRBV2 CASSLDSKQYF
TRBV6-2/TRBV6-3 CASSETGPQETQYF
TRBV6-5 CASRDRGRPNTEAFF
TRBV27 CASRHSQGGQNTEAFF
TRBV2 CASTSGVADTQYF
TRBV5-4 CASSLRRLGLVANYGYTF
TRBV11-3 CASSFEIAGSYEQYF
TRBV9 CASSAAAFQETQYF
TRBV7-9 CASSPTGLEQFF
TRBV3-1/TRBV3-2 CASSQDWQGATGYTF
TRBV28 CASSSRQGKYGNTIYF
TRBV9 CASSVGGTIIEQFF
TRBV12-3/TRBV12-4 CASSPRDSSFTF
TRBV6-6 CASSRTGSLRETQYF
TRBV5-1 CASSLRTGYTEAFF
TRBV9 CASSIRTGPNTEAFF
TRBV5-4 CASSSPGEEDTQYF
TRBV27 CASRGQGAANYYEQYF
TRBV7-9 CASSLAGSSDVYEQYF
TRBV5-1 CASSVRDSQKGYTF
TRBV7-3 CASSLRQAGDSPLHF
TRBV3-1/TRBV3-2 CASSHAEVPYEQYF
TRBV5-4 CVTGGSYNEQFF
TRBV6-5 CASSPTGQWGQYF
TRBV2 CASMGQGANYGYTF
TRBV6-5 CASSYYRDSYEQYF
TRBV5-1 CASSPLDREGYTF
TRBV4-2 CASSLNTENTEAFF
TRBV4-1 CASSPTGDPNQPQHF
TRBV30 CAWFKGGGTEAFF
TRBV9 CASSVAGGPGSADTQYF
TRBV6-5 CASSYSARGVEAFF
TRBV15 CATSRDSYGYTF
TRBV11-1 CASSHGRQGFGETQYF
TRBV7-2 CASSLQEVIGTQYF